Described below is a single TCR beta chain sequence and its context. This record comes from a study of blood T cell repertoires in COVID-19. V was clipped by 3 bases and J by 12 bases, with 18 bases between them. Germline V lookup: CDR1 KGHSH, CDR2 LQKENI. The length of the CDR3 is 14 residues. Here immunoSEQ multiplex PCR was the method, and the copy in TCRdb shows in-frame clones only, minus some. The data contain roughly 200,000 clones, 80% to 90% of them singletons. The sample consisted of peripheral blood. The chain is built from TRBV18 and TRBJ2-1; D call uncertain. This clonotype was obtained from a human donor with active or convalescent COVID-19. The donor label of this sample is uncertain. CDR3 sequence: CASSPPPATQMQFF. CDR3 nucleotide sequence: TGTGCCAGCTCACCGCCCCCGGCCACACAGATGCAGTTCTTC.